These 8 T cell receptor beta chains share one sample of origin, sequenced in a study of blood T cell repertoires in COVID-19. Assay: immunoSEQ multiplex PCR; the TCRdb copy retains only in-frame clones and omits some. The sample carries about 120,000 clones, over 75% recorded once. The source material was peripheral blood. The receptors here all came from an elderly woman with acute or convalescent COVID-19.

This clone was observed a single time. J is TRBJ1-2 and V is TRBV4-2, with D possibly TRBD1 on 6 matching bases. The ends were cut back, 1 base at V and 6 bases at J, with 18 bases in the middle. CDR1 is LGHNA and CDR2 is YNFKEQ in the germline V gene. The CDR3 runs 16 residues. CDR3 loop: CASSQAVKTGGNGYTF. The CDR3 DNA follows: TGTGCCAGCAGCCAAGCTGTGAAGACAGGCGGCAATGGCTACACCTTC.

The chain links TRBV7-3 to TRBJ1-1, with 8 bases aligning to TRBD1. The CDR3 loop spans 15 amino acids. In germline, CDR1 is SGHTA, CDR2 FQGTGA. V trimming: 5 bases; J trimming: 4 bases; junction bases outside the gene matches: 9. CDR3 bases: TGTGCCAGCAGCCCAAATGGACAGGGAAGCACTGAAGCTTTCTTT. Amino acid sequence: CASSPNGQGSTEAFF.

The V and J genes are TRBV10-3 and TRBJ1-5, with D possibly TRBD1 on 6 matching bases. The CDR3 consists of 16 residues. Germline CDR1 reads ENHRY; CDR2 reads SYGVKD. V was cut by 6 bases and J by 3 bases, with 18 bases left in between. Here the CDR3 DNA reads TGTGCCATCAGACCCTCGGTTCAGGGGTCCAATCAGCCCCAGCATTTT. It yields the protein CAIRPSVQGSNQPQHF.

The CDR3 DNA reads TGTGCTTCCTCCGGTGGGCAGTACCATCAGCCCCAGCATTTT. It specifies CASSGGQYHQPQHF. The chain recombines TRBV19 with TRBJ1-5; D unclear. Per germline, CDR1 LNHDA and CDR2 SQIVND (reference sequence). This CDR3 is 14 amino acids long.

A single count supports this clone. This chain uses TRBV13 with TRBJ2-7; D is unclear. V dropped 2 bases and J dropped 2 bases, with 10 bases sitting between them. The CDR3 covers 14 residues. The germline gives CDR1 PRHDT, CDR2 FYEKMQ (reference sequence). CDR3 nucleotides: TGTGCCAGCAGCTTAACGCAGCGAGCCTACGAGCAGTACTTC. Protein: CASSLTQRAYEQYF. Combining the CDR3 with reference TRBV13 and TRBJ2-7 gives the whole variable domain AAGVIQSPRHLIKEKRETATLKCYPIPRHDTVYWYQQGPGQDPQFLISFYEKMQSDKGSIPDRFSAQQFSDYHSELNMSSLELGDSALYFCASSLTQRAYEQYFGPGTRLTVT.

The chain links TRBV5-4 to TRBJ1-1; 8 bases are a match to TRBD1. V lost 4 bases, J lost 5 bases, and 10 bases stayed unmatched. CDR1 and CDR2 (germline): SGHNT, YYREEE (reference sequence). The CDR3 sequence is 15 residues long. DNA for the CDR3: TGTGCCAGCAGCAGCAACCCAGGGGGCCGTACTGAAGCTTTCTTT. Amino acids: CASSSNPGGRTEAFF.

V and J are TRBV7-9 and TRBJ2-3; the D gene is possibly TRBD1 (7 bases). Germline V gene sequence: CDR1 SEHNR, CDR2 FQNEAQ (reference sequence). With 5 bases removed from V and 2 bases from J, the gap between germline ends came to 14 bases. This CDR3 is built from 15 residues. Written as DNA, the CDR3 is TGTGCCAGCAGCAGGCGGGACAGAATCACAGATACGCAGTATTTT. Protein product: CASSRRDRITDTQYF.

The V call is TRBV28, the J call TRBJ2-3; weak D call: TRBD2 (5 bases). Looked up from germline, CDR1 is MDHEN and CDR2 is SYDVKM. This CDR3 contains 13 residues. Between the trimmed V and J ends, which lost 5 bases and 1 base, there was a span of 7 bases. The CDR3 nucleotides are TGTGCCAGCAGTAACGGGGGCACAGATACGCAGTATTTT. It is translated as CASSNGGTDTQYF.